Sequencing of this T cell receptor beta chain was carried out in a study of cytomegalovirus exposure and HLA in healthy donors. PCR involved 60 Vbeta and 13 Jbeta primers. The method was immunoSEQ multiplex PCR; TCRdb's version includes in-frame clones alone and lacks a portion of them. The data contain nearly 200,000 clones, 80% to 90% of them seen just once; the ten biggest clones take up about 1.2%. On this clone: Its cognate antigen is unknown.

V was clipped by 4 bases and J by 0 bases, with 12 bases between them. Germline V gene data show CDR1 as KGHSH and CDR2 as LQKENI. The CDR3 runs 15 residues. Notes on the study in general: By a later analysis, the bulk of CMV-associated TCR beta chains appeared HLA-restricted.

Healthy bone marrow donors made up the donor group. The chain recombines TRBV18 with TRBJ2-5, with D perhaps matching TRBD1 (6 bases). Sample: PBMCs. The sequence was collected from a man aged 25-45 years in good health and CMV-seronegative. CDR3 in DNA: TGTGCCAGCTCACGGACAGACGGAGACCAAGAGACCCAGTACTTC. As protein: CASSRTDGDQETQYF.